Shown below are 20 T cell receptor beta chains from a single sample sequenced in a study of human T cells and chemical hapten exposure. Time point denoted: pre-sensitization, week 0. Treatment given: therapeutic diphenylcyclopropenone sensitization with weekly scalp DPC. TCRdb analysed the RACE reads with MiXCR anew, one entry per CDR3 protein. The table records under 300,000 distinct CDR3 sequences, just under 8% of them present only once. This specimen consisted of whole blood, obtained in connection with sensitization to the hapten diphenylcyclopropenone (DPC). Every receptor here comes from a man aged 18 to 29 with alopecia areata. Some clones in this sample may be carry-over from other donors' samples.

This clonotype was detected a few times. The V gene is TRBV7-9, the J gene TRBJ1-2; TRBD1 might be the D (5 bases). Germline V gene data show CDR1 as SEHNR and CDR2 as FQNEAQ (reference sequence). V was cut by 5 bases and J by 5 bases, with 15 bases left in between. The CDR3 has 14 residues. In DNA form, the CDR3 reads TGTGCCAGCAGCCCGGACACTTATGGGTATGGCTACACCTTC. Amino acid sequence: CASSPDTYGYGYTF.

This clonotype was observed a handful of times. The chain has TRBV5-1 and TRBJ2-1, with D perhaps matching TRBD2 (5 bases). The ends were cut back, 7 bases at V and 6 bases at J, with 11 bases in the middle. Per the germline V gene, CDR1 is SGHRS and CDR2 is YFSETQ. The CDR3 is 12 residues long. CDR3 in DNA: TGCGCCAGCGGAGGTGAGACCAATGAGCAGTTCTTC. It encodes CASGGETNEQFF. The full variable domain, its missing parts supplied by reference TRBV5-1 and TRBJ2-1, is KAGVTQTPRYLIKTRGQQVTLSCSPISGHRSVSWYQQTPGQGLQFLFEYFSETQRNKGNFPGRFSGRQFSNSRSEMNVSTLELGDSALYLCASGGETNEQFFGPGTRLTVL.

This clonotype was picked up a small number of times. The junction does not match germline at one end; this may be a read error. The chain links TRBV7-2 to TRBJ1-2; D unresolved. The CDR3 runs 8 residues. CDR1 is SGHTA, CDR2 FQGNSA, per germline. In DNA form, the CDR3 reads TGTGCCAGCGGCTTCTACACCTTC. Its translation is CASGFYTF.

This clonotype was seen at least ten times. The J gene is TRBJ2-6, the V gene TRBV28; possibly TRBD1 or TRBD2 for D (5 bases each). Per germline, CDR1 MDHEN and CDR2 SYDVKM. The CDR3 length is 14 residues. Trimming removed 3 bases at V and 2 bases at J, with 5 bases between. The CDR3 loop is CASSLGPGANVLTF. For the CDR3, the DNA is TGTGCCAGCAGTTTGGGACCTGGGGCCAACGTCCTGACTTTC.

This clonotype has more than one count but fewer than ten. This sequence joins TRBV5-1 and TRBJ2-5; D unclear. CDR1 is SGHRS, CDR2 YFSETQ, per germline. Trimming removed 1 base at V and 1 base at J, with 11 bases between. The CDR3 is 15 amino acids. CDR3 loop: CASSLSQTFQETQYF. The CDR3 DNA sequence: TGCGCCAGCAGCTTGAGCCAGACCTTCCAAGAGACCCAGTACTTC.

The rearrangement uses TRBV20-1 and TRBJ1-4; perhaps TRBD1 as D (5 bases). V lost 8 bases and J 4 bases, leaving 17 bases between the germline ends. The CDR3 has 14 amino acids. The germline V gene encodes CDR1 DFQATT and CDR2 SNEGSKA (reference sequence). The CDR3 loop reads CSLLRAGNNEKLFF. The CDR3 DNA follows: TGCAGTTTACTTCGGGCAGGGAATAATGAAAAACTGTTTTTT.

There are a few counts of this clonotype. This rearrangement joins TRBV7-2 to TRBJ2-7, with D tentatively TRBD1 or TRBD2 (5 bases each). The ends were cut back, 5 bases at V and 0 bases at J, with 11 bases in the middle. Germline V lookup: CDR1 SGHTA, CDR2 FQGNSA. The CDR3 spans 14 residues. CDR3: CASSLRGPSYEQYF. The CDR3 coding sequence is TGTGCCAGCAGCCTTCGGGGACCCTCCTACGAGCAGTACTTC.

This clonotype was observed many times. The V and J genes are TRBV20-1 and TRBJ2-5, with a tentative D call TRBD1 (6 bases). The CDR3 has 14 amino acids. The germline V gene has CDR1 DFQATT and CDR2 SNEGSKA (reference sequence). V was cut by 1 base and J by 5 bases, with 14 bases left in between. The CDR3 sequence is CSARAGGEEETQYF. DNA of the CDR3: TGCAGTGCTAGAGCTGGGGGCGAGGAGGAGACCCAGTACTTC.

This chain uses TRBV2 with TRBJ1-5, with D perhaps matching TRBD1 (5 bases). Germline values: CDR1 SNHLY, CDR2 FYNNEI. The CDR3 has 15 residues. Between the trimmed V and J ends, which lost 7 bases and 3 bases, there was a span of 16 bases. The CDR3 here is CASIQESGYNQPQHF. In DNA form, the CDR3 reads TGTGCCAGCATTCAAGAGTCAGGGTACAATCAGCCCCAGCATTTT.

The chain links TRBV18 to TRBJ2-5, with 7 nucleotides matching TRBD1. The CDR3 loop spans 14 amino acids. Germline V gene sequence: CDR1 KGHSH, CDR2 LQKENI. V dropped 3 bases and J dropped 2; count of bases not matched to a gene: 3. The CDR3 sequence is CASSPRDSQETQYF. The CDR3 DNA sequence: TGTGCCAGCTCACCCCGGGACAGTCAAGAGACCCAGTACTTC.

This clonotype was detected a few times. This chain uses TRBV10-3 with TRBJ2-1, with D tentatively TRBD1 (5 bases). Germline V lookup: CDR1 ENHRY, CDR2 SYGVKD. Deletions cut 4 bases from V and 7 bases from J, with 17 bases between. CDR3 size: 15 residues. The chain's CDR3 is CAISGSKGPTNEQFF. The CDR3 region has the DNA TGTGCCATCAGTGGCTCAAAGGGGCCCACGAATGAGCAGTTCTTC.

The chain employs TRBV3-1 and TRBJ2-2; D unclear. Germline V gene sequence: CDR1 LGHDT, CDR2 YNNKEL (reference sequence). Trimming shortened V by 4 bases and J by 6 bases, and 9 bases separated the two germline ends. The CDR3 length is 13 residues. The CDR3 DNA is TGTGCCAGCAGCCGGTTGGTGGCCGGGGAGCTGTTTTTT. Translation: CASSRLVAGELFF.

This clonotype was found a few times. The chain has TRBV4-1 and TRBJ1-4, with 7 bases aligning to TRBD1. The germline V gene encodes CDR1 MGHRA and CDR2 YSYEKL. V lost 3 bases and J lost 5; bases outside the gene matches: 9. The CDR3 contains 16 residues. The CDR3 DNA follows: TGCGCCAGCAGCCACCCTTTGACAGGGCGAAATGAAAAACTGTTTTTT. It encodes CASSHPLTGRNEKLFF.

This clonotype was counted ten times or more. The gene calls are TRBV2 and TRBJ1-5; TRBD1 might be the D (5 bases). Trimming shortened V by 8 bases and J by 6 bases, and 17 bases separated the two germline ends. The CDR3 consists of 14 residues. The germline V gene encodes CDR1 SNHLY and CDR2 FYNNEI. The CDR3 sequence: CASEAEGIGQPQHF. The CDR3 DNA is TGTGCCAGCGAGGCGGAGGGGATCGGTCAGCCCCAGCATTTT.

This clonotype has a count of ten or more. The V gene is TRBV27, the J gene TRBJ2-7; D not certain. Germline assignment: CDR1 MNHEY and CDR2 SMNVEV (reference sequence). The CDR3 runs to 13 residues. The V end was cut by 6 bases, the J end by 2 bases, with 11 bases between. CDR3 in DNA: TGTGCCAGCAGCCGCGACATAACCTACGAGCAGTACTTC. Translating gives CASSRDITYEQYF.

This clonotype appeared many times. CDR3 nucleotide sequence: TGCGCCAGCAGCTTGGGTGTGGGGGGCAATCAGCCCCAGCATTTT. Residues: CASSLGVGGNQPQHF. This chain connects TRBV5-1 to TRBJ1-5; the D gene is possibly TRBD1 (5 bases). Germline loops: CDR1 SGHRS, CDR2 YFSETQ. The CDR3 sequence is 15 residues long. V was cut by 0 bases and J by 2 bases, with 9 bases left in between.

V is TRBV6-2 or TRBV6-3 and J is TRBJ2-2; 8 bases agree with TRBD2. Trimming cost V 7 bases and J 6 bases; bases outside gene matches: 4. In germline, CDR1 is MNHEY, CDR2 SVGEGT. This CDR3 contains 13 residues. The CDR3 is CASKAGESGELFF. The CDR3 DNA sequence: TGTGCCAGCAAAGCGGGGGAGTCCGGGGAGCTGTTTTTT.

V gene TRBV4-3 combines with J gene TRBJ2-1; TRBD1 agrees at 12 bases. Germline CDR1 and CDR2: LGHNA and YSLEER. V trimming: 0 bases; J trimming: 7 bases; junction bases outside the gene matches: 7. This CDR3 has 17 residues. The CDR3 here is CASSQDTGQGARNEQFF. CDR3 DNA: TGCGCCAGCAGCCAAGATACGGGACAGGGGGCGCGTAATGAGCAGTTCTTC.

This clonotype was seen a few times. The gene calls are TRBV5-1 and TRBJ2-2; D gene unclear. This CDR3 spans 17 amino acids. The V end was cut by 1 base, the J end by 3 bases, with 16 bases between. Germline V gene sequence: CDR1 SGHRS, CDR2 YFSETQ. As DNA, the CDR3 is TGCGCCAGCAGCTTGAAGGCGAGATCGGTGGACACCGGGGAGCTGTTTTTT. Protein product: CASSLKARSVDTGELFF.

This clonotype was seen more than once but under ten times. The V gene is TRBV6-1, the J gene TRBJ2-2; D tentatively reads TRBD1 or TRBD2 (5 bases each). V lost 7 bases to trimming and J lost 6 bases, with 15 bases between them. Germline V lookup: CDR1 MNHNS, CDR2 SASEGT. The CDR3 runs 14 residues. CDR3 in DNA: TGTGCCAGCACCCTAATGAGGGGATCCGGGGAGCTGTTTTTT. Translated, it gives CASTLMRGSGELFF.